This T cell receptor (beta chain) is drawn from a study of OX40 agonist ivuxolimab in advanced cancers. Regarding the study as a whole: The mean number of expanded clones was higher in CD8+ T cells than in CD4+.

CDR1 SQVTM and CDR2 ANQGSEA come from the germline V gene. The V end lost 4 bases, the J end lost 9 bases, and 16 bases lay between the germline ends. The CDR3 has 13 amino acids. TCRdb's table, derived via immunoSEQ multiplex PCR, lists solely in-frame clones and lacks some. The sample carries tens of thousands of clones, 85% to 90% recorded once. Points on this clone: Its antigen is as yet unknown.

Systemic immunosuppression or a history of autoimmune disease excluded patients. The investigators sampled blood at baseline, at cycle 4 day 1, and at cycle 7 day 1. The chain carries TRBV29-1 and TRBJ2-1; TRBD2 is a possible D gene (7 bases). Sequences were derived from CD4+ or CD8+ T cells sorted from blood, sampled in a trial of the OX40 agonist ivuxolimab. The sequence was obtained from an adult with an advanced solid tumor such as melanoma, head and neck, liver or kidney cancer. For the CDR3, the DNA is TGCAGCGTTGTGGAAGGGGGGGTTGGTGAGCAGTTCTTC. Amino acid sequence: CSVVEGGVGEQFF.